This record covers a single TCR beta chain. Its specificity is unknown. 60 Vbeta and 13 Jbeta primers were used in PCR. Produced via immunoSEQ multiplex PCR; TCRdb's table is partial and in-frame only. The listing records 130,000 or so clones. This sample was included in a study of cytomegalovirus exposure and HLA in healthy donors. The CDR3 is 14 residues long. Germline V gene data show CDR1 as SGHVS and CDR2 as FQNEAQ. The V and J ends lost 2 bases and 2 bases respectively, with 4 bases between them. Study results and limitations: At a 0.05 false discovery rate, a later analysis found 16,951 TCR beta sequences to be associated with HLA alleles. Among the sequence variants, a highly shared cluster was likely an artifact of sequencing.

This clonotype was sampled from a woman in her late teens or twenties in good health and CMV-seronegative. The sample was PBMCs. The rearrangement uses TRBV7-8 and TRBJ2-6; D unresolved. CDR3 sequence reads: CASSLFTGANVLTF. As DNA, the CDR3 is TGTGCCAGCAGCTTATTTACTGGGGCCAACGTCCTGACTTTC.